A selection of T cell receptor beta chains follows, all from one sample in a study of blood T cell repertoires in COVID-19. Data came from immunoSEQ multiplex PCR; TCRdb stores just in-frame clones and leaves some out. The sample contains some 150,000 clones, 84% of which appear only once. The sequencing input was peripheral blood. These TCRs come from a human donor in a cohort sampled during active COVID-19. Both conserved end residues are part of each CDR3. A D gene is named only where the DNA matches it firmly. A row's size may be missing; if present it is once, few, many or a size class.

TRBV29-1,many,.,TRBJ1-1,TGCAGCGTTGCTGAGGTTAAGGCTGAAGCTTTCTTT,CSVAEVKAEAFF
TRBV2,once,.,TRBJ1-1,TGTGCCAGCAGTGAGGGCCTCACTGAAGCTTTCTTT,CASSEGLTEAFF
TRBV6-1,.,TRBD1,TRBJ1-2,TGTGCCACCCAGGAGGGGGCCGGCGGCTACACCTTC,CATQEGAGGYTF
TRBV6-5,once,TRBD1,TRBJ1-2,TGTGCCATTCACAGGGGGATTCGGTATGGCTACACCTTC,CAIHRGIRYGYTF
TRBV7-6,.,.,TRBJ2-5,TGTGCCAGCAGCACGACAGGCGCTGGGGAGACCCAGTACTTC,CASSTTGAGETQYF
TRBV3-1/TRBV3-2,.,.,TRBJ1-2,TGTGCCAGCAGCCAAGTGCAGGGGTATGGCTACACCTTC,CASSQVQGYGYTF
TRBV5-1,.,.,TRBJ2-2,TGCGCCAGCAGCTTGACGACTAGTAACACCGGGGAGCTGTTTTTT,CASSLTTSNTGELFF
TRBV2,once,TRBD1,TRBJ1-2,TGTGCCAGCACCCCGGACAGGGAGCCTAACTATGGCTACACCTTC,CASTPDREPNYGYTF
TRBV7-3,.,.,TRBJ2-3,TGTGCCAGCAGCTTCGGTCAGGGAGGCGGGGATACGCAGTATTTT,CASSFGQGGGDTQYF
TRBV2,.,.,TRBJ2-2,TGTGCCAGCACGAAGGACTCAGTCACCGGGGAGCTGTTTTTT,CASTKDSVTGELFF
TRBV7-6,.,TRBD2,TRBJ2-5,TGTGCCAGCAGCCTACACCTAGCGGGGGGCCCCGAGACCCAGTACTTC,CASSLHLAGGPETQYF
TRBV6-6,many,.,TRBJ1-2,TGTGCCAGCCGGAGGGAAAGTGGCTACACCTTC,CASRRESGYTF
TRBV2,.,.,TRBJ2-2,TGTGCCAGCAAGCTCGGGACACCTAACACCGGGGAGCTGTTTTTT,CASKLGTPNTGELFF
TRBV5-1,once,.,TRBJ1-1,TGCGCCAGCAGCTTGGTCGGGGGAGGGACTGAAGCTTTCTTT,CASSLVGGGTEAFF
TRBV6-1,.,TRBD2,TRBJ2-1,TGTGCCAGCAGTGAACACCCGGGGACTAGCGGGGGGCGATACAATGAGCAGTTCTTC,CASSEHPGTSGGRYNEQFF
TRBV12-3/TRBV12-4,.,.,TRBJ2-1,TGTGCCAGCAGCCGAGAAGAGGCTGAGCAGTTCTTC,CASSREEAEQFF
TRBV5-4,.,TRBD2,TRBJ2-1,TGTGCCAGCAGCTCCGGGGGGGCCTACAATGAGCAGTTCTTC,CASSSGGAYNEQFF
TRBV5-1,.,.,TRBJ1-1,TGCGCCAGCAGCTTGGGACGCGGGGGGCGGGTTGAAGCTTTCTTT,CASSLGRGGRVEAFF
TRBV5-1,.,TRBD1,TRBJ1-1,TGCGCCAGCAGCGCCGGGACAGGGCGGACTGAAGCTTTCTTT,CASSAGTGRTEAFF
TRBV7-2,.,TRBD2,TRBJ2-1,TGTGCCAGCAGCCCAGATCCGGCGGGGGGGCTTCTCAATGAGCAGTTCTTC,CASSPDPAGGLLNEQFF
TRBV5-8,.,.,TRBJ1-3,TGTGCCAGCAGCTTATCGGACCCGACAGACTCTGGAAACACCATATATTTT,CASSLSDPTDSGNTIYF
TRBV5-4,.,.,TRBJ2-1,TGTGCCAGCAGCTTGGAGGCAGGACTCTACAATGAGCAGTTCTTC,CASSLEAGLYNEQFF
TRBV11-2,.,TRBD2,TRBJ2-3,TGTGCCAGCAGCTTTGCGGGGGGCGTCACAGATACGCAGTATTTT,CASSFAGGVTDTQYF
TRBV20-1,.,TRBD1,TRBJ2-3,TGCAGTGCTAGTAACCCCGGACAGGGGAATACAGATACGCAGTATTTT,CSASNPGQGNTDTQYF
TRBV29-1,.,.,TRBJ1-2,TGCAGCGTTGAAGATTTAGGACAGACACCGGGAGGCTACACCTTC,CSVEDLGQTPGGYTF
TRBV7-2,.,TRBD2,TRBJ2-1,TGTGCCAGCAGCTCCCGGACTAGCGGGGGGGCGGGTGAGCAGTTCTTC,CASSSRTSGGAGEQFF
TRBV10-2,few,.,TRBJ1-5,TGCGCCAGCAGTGAGAACGGACTCAATCAGCCCCAGCATTTT,CASSENGLNQPQHF
TRBV10-3,.,.,TRBJ2-3,TGTGCCATCGTGGAGAGCGGCACAGATACGCAGTATTTT,CAIVESGTDTQYF
TRBV9,.,TRBD2,TRBJ2-6,TGTGCCAGCAGCCCAATCCCTCGGGGGGCTGGGGCCAACGTCCTGACTTTC,CASSPIPRGAGANVLTF
TRBV5-1,few,.,TRBJ2-1,TGCGCCAGCAGCTTGAGTCAGGGAAAAGGTGAGCAGTTCTTC,CASSLSQGKGEQFF
TRBV29-1,.,.,TRBJ1-1,TGCAGCGTTGTTTTCCGCCAGGAAGGCACTGAAGCTTTCTTT,CSVVFRQEGTEAFF
TRBV5-1,.,TRBD1,TRBJ2-1,TGCGCCAGCAGCCAGGGACAGAGATACAATGAGCAGTTCTTC,CASSQGQRYNEQFF
TRBV6-5,.,TRBD2,TRBJ2-3,TGTGCCATCTCCGGGACTAGCGGGACAGATACGCAGTATTTT,CAISGTSGTDTQYF
TRBV27,many,TRBD1,TRBJ1-5,TGTGCCAGCAACAAGGGACAGATATCTCAGCCCCAGCATTTT,CASNKGQISQPQHF
TRBV11-1,.,.,TRBJ2-4,TGTGCCAGCAGTCCGTTGGGGCTAGCCAAAAACATTCAGTACTTC,CASSPLGLAKNIQYF
TRBV11-2,.,.,TRBJ1-1,TGTGCCAGTAAAAAGGAGCTCAACACTGAAGCTTTCTTT,CASKKELNTEAFF
TRBV21-1,.,.,TRBJ1-5,TGTGCCAGCAGCATACGCGACAGGGGCCGCAATCAGCCCCAGCATTTT,CASSIRDRGRNQPQHF
TRBV5-1,.,TRBD1,TRBJ2-2,TGCGCCAGCCACGAAACAGGGGCTAACACCGGGGAGCTGTTTTTT,CASHETGANTGELFF
TRBV6-1,.,.,TRBJ1-2,TGTGCCAGCAGTGAAATGAGACAGGCTTACTATGGCTACACCTTC,CASSEMRQAYYGYTF